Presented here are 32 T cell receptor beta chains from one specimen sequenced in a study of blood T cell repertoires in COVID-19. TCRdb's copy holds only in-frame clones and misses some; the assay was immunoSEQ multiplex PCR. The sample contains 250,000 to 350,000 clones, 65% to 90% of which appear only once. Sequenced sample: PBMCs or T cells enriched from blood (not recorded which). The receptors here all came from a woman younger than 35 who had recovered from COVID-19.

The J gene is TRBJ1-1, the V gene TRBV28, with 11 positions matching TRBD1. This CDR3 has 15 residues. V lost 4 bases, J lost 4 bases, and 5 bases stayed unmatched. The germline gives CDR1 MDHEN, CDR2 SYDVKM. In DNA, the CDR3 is TGTGCCAGCAGTTCCGGACAGGGGGCGGGCACTGAAGCTTTCTTT. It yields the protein CASSSGQGAGTEAFF.

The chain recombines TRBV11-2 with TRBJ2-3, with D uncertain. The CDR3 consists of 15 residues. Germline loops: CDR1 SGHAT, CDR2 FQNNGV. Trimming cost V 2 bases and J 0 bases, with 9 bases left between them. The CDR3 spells CASSLSLVSTDTQYF. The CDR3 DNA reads TGTGCCAGCAGCTTATCCCTAGTGAGCACAGATACGCAGTATTTT.

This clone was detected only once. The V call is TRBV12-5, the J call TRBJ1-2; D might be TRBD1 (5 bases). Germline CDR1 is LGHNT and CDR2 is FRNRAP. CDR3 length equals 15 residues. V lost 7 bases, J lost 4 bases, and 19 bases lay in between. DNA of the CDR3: TGTGCTAGTGTAATTCCAAACGACAGAGCCTATGGCTACACCTTC. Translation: CASVIPNDRAYGYTF.

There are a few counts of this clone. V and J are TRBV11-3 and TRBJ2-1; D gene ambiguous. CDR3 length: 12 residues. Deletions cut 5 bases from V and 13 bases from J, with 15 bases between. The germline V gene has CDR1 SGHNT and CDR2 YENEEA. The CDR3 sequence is CASSGDAYIQFF. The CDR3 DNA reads TGTGCCAGCAGCGGAGACGCGTATATTCAGTTCTTC.

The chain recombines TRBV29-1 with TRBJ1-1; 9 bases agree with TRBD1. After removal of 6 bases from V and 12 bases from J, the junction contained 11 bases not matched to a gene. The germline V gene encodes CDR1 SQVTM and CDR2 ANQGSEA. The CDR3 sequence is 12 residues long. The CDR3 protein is CSVAGTGKLSFF. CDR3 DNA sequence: TGCAGCGTCGCCGGGACAGGGAAATTATCTTTCTTT.

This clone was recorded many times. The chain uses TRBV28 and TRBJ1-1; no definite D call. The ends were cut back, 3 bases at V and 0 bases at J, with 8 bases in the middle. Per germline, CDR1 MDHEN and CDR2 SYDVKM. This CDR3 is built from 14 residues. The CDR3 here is CASSLQAMNTEAFF. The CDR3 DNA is TGTGCCAGCAGTTTGCAGGCCATGAACACTGAAGCTTTCTTT.

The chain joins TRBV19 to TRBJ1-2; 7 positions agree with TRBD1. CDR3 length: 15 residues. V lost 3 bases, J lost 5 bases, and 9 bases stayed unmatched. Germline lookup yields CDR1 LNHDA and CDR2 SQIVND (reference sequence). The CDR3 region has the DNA TGTGCCAGTAGTATCCGGGACAGTTTATCTTATGGCTACACCTTC. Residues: CASSIRDSLSYGYTF.

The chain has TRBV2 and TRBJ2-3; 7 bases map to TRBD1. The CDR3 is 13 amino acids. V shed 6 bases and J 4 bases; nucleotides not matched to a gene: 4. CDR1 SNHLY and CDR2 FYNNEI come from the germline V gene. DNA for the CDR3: TGTGCCAGCAGGACAGGGAGTGCAGATACGCAGTATTTT. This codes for CASRTGSADTQYF.

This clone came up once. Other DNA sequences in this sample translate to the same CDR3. CDR3 nucleotides: TGTGCCAGCAGCGTTCGCGGTAACACTGAAGCTTTCTTT. Amino acids: CASSVRGNTEAFF. The V and J genes are TRBV9 and TRBJ1-1; D remains unclear. The germline V gene has CDR1 SGDLS and CDR2 YYNGEE. This CDR3 has 13 amino acids. Trimming left V 2 bases short and J 2 bases short, with 7 bases between.

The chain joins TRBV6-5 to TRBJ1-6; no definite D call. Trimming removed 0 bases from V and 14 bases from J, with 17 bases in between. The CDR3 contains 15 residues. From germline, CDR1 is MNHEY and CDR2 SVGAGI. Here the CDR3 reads CASSYSRESLRSLHF. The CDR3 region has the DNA TGTGCCAGCAGTTACTCGAGGGAATCGTTACGGTCCCTCCACTTT.

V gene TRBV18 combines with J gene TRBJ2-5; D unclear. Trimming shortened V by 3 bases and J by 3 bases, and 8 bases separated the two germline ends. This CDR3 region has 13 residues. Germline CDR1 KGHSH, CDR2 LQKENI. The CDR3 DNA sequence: TGTGCCAGCTCACCGGTAGAGAAAGAGACCCAGTACTTC. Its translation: CASSPVEKETQYF.

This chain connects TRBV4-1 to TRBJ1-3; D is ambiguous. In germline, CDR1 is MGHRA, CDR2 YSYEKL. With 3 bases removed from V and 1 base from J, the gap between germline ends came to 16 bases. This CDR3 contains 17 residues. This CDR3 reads CASSHRTAEFSGNTIYF. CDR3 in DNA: TGCGCCAGCAGCCACCGGACTGCTGAATTTTCTGGAAACACCATATATTTT.

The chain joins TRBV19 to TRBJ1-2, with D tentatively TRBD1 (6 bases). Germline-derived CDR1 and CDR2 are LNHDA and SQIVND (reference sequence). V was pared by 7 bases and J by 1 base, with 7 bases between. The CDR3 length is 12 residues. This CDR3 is CASTDSNYGYTF. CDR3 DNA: TGTGCCAGTACGGACAGTAACTATGGCTACACCTTC.

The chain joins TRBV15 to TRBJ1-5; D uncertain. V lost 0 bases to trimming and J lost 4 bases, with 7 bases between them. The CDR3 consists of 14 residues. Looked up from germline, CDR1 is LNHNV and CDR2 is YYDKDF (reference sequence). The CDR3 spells CATSRDPGNQPQHF. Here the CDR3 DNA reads TGTGCCACCAGCAGAGATCCGGGGAATCAGCCCCAGCATTTT.

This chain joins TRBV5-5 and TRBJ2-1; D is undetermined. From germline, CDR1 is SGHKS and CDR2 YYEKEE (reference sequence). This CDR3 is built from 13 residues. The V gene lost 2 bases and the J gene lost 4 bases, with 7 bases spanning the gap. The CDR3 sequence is CASSFFSYNEQFF. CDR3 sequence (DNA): TGTGCCAGCAGCTTCTTCAGTTACAATGAGCAGTTCTTC.

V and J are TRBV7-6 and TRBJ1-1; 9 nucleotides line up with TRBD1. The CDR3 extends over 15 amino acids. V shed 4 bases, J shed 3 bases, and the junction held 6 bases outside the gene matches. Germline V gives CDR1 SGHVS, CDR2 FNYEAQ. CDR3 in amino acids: CASSSVTGGDTEAFF. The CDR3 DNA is TGTGCCAGCAGCTCAGTGACAGGGGGGGACACTGAAGCTTTCTTT.

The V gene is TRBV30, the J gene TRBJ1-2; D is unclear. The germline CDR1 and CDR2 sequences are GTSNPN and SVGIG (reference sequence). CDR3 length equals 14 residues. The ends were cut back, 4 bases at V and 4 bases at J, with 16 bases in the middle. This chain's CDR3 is CAWTRGFEIYGYTF. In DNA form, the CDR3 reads TGTGCCTGGACCCGGGGTTTTGAGATCTATGGCTACACCTTC.

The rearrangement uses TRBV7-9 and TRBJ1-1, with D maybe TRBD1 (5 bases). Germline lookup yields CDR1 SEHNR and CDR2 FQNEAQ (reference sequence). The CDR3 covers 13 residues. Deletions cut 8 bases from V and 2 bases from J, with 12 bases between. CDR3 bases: TGTGCCAGCTGGGGCAGCCAAAACACTGAAGCTTTCTTT. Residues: CASWGSQNTEAFF.

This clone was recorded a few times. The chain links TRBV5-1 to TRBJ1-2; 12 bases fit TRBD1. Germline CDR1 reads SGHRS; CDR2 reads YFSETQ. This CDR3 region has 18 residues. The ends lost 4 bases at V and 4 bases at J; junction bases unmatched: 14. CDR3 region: CASSPAGGQGALGYGYTF. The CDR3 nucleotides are TGCGCCAGCAGCCCTGCGGGGGGACAGGGGGCATTGGGCTATGGCTACACCTTC.

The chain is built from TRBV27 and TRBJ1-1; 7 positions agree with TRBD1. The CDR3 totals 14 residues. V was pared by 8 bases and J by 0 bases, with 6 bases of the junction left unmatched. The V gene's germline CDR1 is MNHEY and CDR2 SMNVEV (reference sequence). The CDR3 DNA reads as TGTGCCAGCGGAAGGGGGCTCATGAACACTGAAGCTTTCTTT. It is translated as CASGRGLMNTEAFF.

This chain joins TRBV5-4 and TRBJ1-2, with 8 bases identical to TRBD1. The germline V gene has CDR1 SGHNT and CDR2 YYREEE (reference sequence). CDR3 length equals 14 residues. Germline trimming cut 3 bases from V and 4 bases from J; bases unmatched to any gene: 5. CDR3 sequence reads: CASSWGTGGYGYTF. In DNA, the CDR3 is TGTGCCAGCAGCTGGGGAACAGGGGGCTATGGCTACACCTTC.

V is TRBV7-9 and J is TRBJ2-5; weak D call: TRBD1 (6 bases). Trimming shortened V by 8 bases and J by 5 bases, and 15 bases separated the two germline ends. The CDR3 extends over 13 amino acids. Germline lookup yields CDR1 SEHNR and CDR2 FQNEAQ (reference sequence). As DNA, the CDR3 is TGTGCCAGCTCCCAGGGGTTTCAGGAGACCCAGTACTTC. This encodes CASSQGFQETQYF.

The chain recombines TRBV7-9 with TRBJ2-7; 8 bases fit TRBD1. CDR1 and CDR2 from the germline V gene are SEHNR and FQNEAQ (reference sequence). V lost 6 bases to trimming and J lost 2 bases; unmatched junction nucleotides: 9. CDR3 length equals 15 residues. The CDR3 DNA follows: TGTGCCAGCAGGGGGACCGGGACAGGCCCCTACGAGCAGTACTTC. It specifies CASRGTGTGPYEQYF.

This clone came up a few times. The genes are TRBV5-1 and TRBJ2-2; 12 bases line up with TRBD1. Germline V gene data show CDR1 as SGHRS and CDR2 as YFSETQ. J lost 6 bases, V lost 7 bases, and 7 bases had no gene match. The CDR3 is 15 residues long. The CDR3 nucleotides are TGCGCCAGCGGAGCCGGGACAGGGGGCTCCGGGGAGCTGTTTTTT. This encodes CASGAGTGGSGELFF.

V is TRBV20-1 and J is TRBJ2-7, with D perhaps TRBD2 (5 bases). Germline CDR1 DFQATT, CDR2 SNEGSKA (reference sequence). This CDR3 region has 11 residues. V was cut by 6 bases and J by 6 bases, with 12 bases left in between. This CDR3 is CSATSGLEQYF. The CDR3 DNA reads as TGCAGTGCCACCAGCGGCCTCGAGCAGTACTTC.

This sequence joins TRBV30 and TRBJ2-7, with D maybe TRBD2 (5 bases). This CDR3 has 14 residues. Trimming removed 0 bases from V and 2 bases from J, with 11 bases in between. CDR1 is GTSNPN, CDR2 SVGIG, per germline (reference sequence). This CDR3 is CAWSVGNSPYEQYF. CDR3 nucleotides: TGTGCCTGGAGTGTCGGGAACAGTCCCTACGAGCAGTACTTC.

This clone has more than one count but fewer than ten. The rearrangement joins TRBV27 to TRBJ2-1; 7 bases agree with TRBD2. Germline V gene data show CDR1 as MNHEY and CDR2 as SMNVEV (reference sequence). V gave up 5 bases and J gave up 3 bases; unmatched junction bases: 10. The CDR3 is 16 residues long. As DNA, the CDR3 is TGTGCCAGCAGTCGAATATTAGCGGGCCGCTACAATGAGCAGTTCTTC. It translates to CASSRILAGRYNEQFF.

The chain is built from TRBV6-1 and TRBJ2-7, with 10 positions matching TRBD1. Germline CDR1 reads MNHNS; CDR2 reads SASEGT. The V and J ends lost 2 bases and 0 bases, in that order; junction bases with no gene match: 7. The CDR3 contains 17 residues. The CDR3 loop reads CASSEKRTGGSSYEQYF. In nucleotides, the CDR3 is TGTGCCAGCAGTGAAAAGCGGACAGGGGGAAGCTCCTACGAGCAGTACTTC.

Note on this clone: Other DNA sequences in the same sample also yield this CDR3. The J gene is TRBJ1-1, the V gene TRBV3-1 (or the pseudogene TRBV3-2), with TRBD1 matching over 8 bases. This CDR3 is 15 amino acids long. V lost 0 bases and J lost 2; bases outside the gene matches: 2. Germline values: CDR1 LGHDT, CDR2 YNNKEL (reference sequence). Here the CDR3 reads CASSQEGTGNTEAFF. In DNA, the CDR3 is TGTGCCAGCAGCCAAGAAGGGACAGGTAACACTGAAGCTTTCTTT.

CDR3 region: CATSPPVGKVSSQPQHF. The DNA of the CDR3 is TGTGCCACCAGCCCCCCGGTGGGCAAGGTCTCTTCTCAGCCCCAGCATTTT. The rearrangement links TRBV15 to TRBJ1-5; D is undetermined. The CDR3 has 17 amino acids. Germline lookup yields CDR1 LNHNV and CDR2 YYDKDF (reference sequence). V lost 5 bases to trimming and J lost 6 bases, with 23 bases between them.

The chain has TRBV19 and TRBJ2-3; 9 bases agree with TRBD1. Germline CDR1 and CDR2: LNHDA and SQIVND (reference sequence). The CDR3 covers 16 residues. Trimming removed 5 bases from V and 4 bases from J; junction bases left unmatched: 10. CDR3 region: CASSLHRDRVSDTQYF. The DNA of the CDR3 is TGTGCCAGTAGTCTACACCGGGACAGGGTGTCAGATACGCAGTATTTT.

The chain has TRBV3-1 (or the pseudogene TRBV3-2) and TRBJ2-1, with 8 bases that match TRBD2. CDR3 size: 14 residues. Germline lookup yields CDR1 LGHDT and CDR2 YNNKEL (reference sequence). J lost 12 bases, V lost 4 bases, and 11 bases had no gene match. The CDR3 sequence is CASSPAVESGRQFF. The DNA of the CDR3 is TGTGCCAGCAGCCCCGCCGTAGAAAGCGGGAGGCAGTTCTTC.